One sample yielded the 15 T cell receptor beta chains listed below, sequenced in a study of control samples from healthy donors and cancer patients. Libraries were prepared by immunoSEQ multiplex PCR; TCRdb keeps only in-frame clonotypes and omits some of them. The sample holds 150,000 to 200,000 clones, around 87% seen once. The sample was blood. The source of these receptors is a woman aged 45-65 years in good health.

The chain has TRBV2 and TRBJ1-1; D uncertain. Between the trimmed V and J ends, which lost 5 bases and 1 base, there was a span of 2 bases. Germline V gene lookup returns CDR1 SNHLY and CDR2 FYNNEI. The CDR3 runs to 11 residues. CDR3 residues: CASSQNTEAFF. CDR3 in DNA: TGTGCCAGCAGTCAGAACACTGAAGCTTTCTTT.

The CDR3 loop reads CASSQYPPELFF. Written as DNA, the CDR3 is TGCGCCAGCAGTCAGTATCCTCCCGAGCTGTTTTTT. This sequence joins TRBV5-1 and TRBJ2-2; D uncertain. Germline lookup yields CDR1 SGHRS and CDR2 YFSETQ. The ends were cut back, 5 bases at V and 11 bases at J, with 13 bases in the middle. The CDR3 length is 12 residues.

The chain employs TRBV5-4 and TRBJ2-1; 8 bases line up with TRBD2. Germline V CDR1 and CDR2: SGHNT, YYREEE (reference sequence). Trimming at V came to 0 bases and at J to 6 bases, leaving 5 bases not matched to a gene. The CDR3 extends over 15 amino acids. CDR3 sequence: CASSLAGGPGNEQFF. Here the CDR3 DNA reads TGTGCCAGCAGCTTGGCGGGGGGGCCTGGCAATGAGCAGTTCTTC.

J is TRBJ1-6 and V is TRBV18; D possibly corresponds to TRBD1 (5 bases). Germline V gives CDR1 KGHSH, CDR2 LQKENI. Trimming pared 0 bases from V and 0 bases from J, leaving 18 bases between. This CDR3 comprises 20 residues. CDR3 DNA: TGTGCCAGCTCACCACCGCAAGTGTCAGGGTTCAGCTCCTATAATTCACCCCTCCACTTT. Translation: CASSPPQVSGFSSYNSPLHF.

V is TRBV19 and J is TRBJ2-2; 7 bases align to TRBD1. The CDR3 has 16 amino acids. Germline lookup yields CDR1 LNHDA and CDR2 SQIVND (reference sequence). V lost 3 bases and J lost 0; bases outside the gene matches: 4. CDR3 DNA: TGTGCCAGTAGTATCCGGGACAGAGCGAACACCGGGGAGCTGTTTTTT. This gives the protein CASSIRDRANTGELFF.

This rearrangement joins TRBV28 to TRBJ1-5; D possibly corresponds to TRBD1 (5 bases). CDR3 length: 14 residues. V was trimmed by 3 bases and J by 6 bases, leaving 12 bases between them. The germline V gene has CDR1 MDHEN and CDR2 SYDVKM. The CDR3 protein is CASSFEGASQPQHF. In nucleotides, the CDR3 is TGTGCCAGCAGTTTTGAAGGGGCGAGTCAGCCCCAGCATTTT.

DNA of the CDR3: TGTGCCACCAGTGATCCCGGACAGGGTCGGTACGAGCAGTACTTC. The encoded protein is CATSDPGQGRYEQYF. This chain connects TRBV24-1 to TRBJ2-7; 8 positions agree with TRBD1. The CDR3 spans 15 residues. CDR1 and CDR2 from the germline V gene are KGHDR and SFDVKD. V dropped 3 bases and J dropped 4; count of bases not matched to a gene: 7.

This chain joins TRBV24-1 and TRBJ2-5; the match to TRBD2 covers 7 bases. Germline V gene sequence: CDR1 KGHDR, CDR2 SFDVKD. V dropped 3 bases and J dropped 5; count of bases not matched to a gene: 5. This CDR3 region has 14 residues. The CDR3 sequence is CATSDPGREETQYF. The CDR3 DNA reads TGTGCCACCAGTGATCCAGGGAGGGAGGAGACCCAGTACTTC.

The V gene is TRBV19, the J gene TRBJ1-1; maybe TRBD1 (6 bases). This CDR3 is 14 amino acids long. V lost 6 bases and J lost 5, with 16 bases in between. From germline, CDR1 is LNHDA and CDR2 SQIVND (reference sequence). This CDR3 is CASRGARAKTEAFF. The CDR3 DNA reads TGTGCCAGTAGGGGGGCCAGGGCTAAGACTGAAGCTTTCTTT. The variable domain in full, with the rest retrieved from reference TRBV19 and TRBJ1-1, is DGGITQSPKYLFRKEGQNVTLSCEQNLNHDAMYWYRQDPGQGLRLIYYSQIVNDFQKGDIAEGYSVSREKKESFPLTVTSAQKNPTAFYLCASRGARAKTEAFFGQGTRLTVV.

The V gene is TRBV5-1, the J gene TRBJ2-3; weak D call: TRBD2 (5 bases). Trimming removed 0 bases from V and 1 base from J, with 6 bases in between. This CDR3 region has 14 residues. Per germline, CDR1 SGHRS and CDR2 YFSETQ. The CDR3 coding sequence is TGCGCCAGCAGCTTGGGTAGCGGCACAGATACGCAGTATTTT. Its protein product is CASSLGSGTDTQYF.

Details on this clone: Mismatch with germline at one junction end may stem from a read error. This chain connects TRBV7-7 to TRBJ2-2, with TRBD2 as a possible D gene (5 bases). The germline V gene has CDR1 SSHAT and CDR2 FNYEAQ (reference sequence). The length of the CDR3 is 15 residues. The CDR3 nucleotides read TGTGCTAGCAGCCCCGTACTAGCGAACACCGGGGAGCTGTTTTTT. This sequence encodes CASSPVLANTGELFF. The entire variable domain, with the rest obtained from reference TRBV7-7 and TRBJ2-2, is as follows: GAGVSQSPRYKVTKRGQDVTLRCDPISSHATLYWYQQALGQGPEFLTYFNYEAQPDKSGLPSDRFSAERPEGSISTLTIQRTEQRDSAMYRCASSPVLANTGELFFGEGSRLTVL.

Here the CDR3 reads CASSLEGTTEIYEQYF. The CDR3 DNA reads as TGTGCCAGCAGCTTGGAAGGGACTACCGAAATTTACGAGCAGTACTTC. This rearrangement joins TRBV5-5 to TRBJ2-7; the match to TRBD2 covers 7 bases. Germline V gives CDR1 SGHKS, CDR2 YYEKEE (reference sequence). There are 16 residues in the CDR3. The ends lost 0 bases at V and 4 bases at J; junction bases unmatched: 10.

The chain joins TRBV21-1 to TRBJ1-5. TRBV21-1 is classified as a pseudogene. The CDR3 is made up of 11 amino acids. CDR3 protein: CASSTNQPQHF. The CDR3, as DNA: TGTGCCAGCAGCACTAATCAGCCCCAGCATTTT.

This chain uses TRBV9 with TRBJ2-5, with 8 bases that match TRBD2. CDR1 SGDLS and CDR2 YYNGEE come from the germline V gene. The trim removed 0 bases at V and 5 bases at J, leaving 6 bases unmatched. CDR3 length: 15 residues. This CDR3 reads CASSVVGGAFETQYF. The CDR3, as DNA: TGTGCCAGCAGCGTAGTCGGGGGGGCCTTCGAGACCCAGTACTTC.

The chain combines TRBV19 with TRBJ2-2; TRBD1 is a possible D gene (5 bases). There are 15 residues in the CDR3. The germline V and J ends were trimmed by 5 bases and 3 bases, with 13 bases remaining between them. Germline assignment: CDR1 LNHDA and CDR2 SQIVND (reference sequence). The DNA for the CDR3 is TGTGCCAGTAGTCCGCCAGGGTCGGACACCGGGGAGCTGTTTTTT. Its translation: CASSPPGSDTGELFF.